The 27 T cell receptor beta chains below were found in one sample sequenced in a study of cytomegalovirus exposure and HLA in healthy donors. Sequencing used immunoSEQ multiplex PCR; TCRdb keeps in-frame clones, though not all of them. The sample has 80,000 to 100,000 clones, around 85% seen once. The specimen sequenced was PBMCs. These receptors all stem from a woman in her 30s in good health and CMV-seronegative.

The V gene is TRBV5-1, the J gene TRBJ2-3; 8 bases are shared with TRBD1. J lost 1 base, V lost 2 bases, and 3 bases had no gene match. CDR1 is SGHRS, CDR2 YFSETQ, per germline. There are 15 residues in the CDR3. The chain's CDR3 is CASSLQGDGTDTQYF. The CDR3, as DNA: TGCGCCAGCAGCTTACAGGGGGATGGCACAGATACGCAGTATTTT.

The J gene is TRBJ2-1, the V gene TRBV6-5; 12 bases are shared with TRBD1. V trimming: 4 bases; J trimming: 8 bases; junction bases outside the gene matches: 9. The germline gives CDR1 MNHEY, CDR2 SVGAGI. CDR3 length: 16 amino acids. CDR3: CASSFAGQGASDEQFF. Written as DNA, the CDR3 is TGTGCCAGCAGTTTCGCGGGACAGGGGGCCTCGGATGAGCAGTTCTTC.

This clone is a singleton in its sample. The chain joins TRBV7-9 to TRBJ2-3; 10 bases map to TRBD1. V was clipped by 5 bases and J by 5 bases; unmatched bases: 7. The germline CDR1 and CDR2 sequences are SEHNR and FQNEAQ (reference sequence). This CDR3 has 15 amino acids. CDR3 nucleotides: TGTGCCAGCAGCGGATGGGACAGGGGACAAGATACGCAGTATTTT. Translating it yields CASSGWDRGQDTQYF.

CDR3 amino acids: CASSYLGQGPPRVYNEQFF. In DNA form, the CDR3 reads TGTGCCAGCAGTTATCTCGGACAGGGCCCCCCGCGCGTCTACAATGAGCAGTTCTTC. The genes are TRBV28 and TRBJ2-1; 8 bases line up with TRBD1. The CDR3 extends over 19 amino acids. V trimming: 4 bases; J trimming: 3 bases; junction bases outside the gene matches: 17. Germline-derived CDR1 and CDR2 are MDHEN and SYDVKM.

The CDR3 DNA follows: TGTGCCAGCAGCTCCGACAGGGATCGGTACGAGCAGTACTTC. Translation: CASSSDRDRYEQYF. This chain joins TRBV11-1 and TRBJ2-7, with TRBD1 matching 7 bases. This CDR3 contains 14 residues. CDR1 is SGHAT and CDR2 is FQDESV in the germline V gene (reference sequence). J gave up 4 bases and V 4 bases, and 7 bases lay outside the gene matches.

The CDR3 sequence: CASSMAPGAAPSNEQFF. CDR3 in DNA: TGTGCCAGCAGCATGGCTCCGGGAGCGGCCCCCTCCAATGAGCAGTTCTTC. The rearrangement links TRBV7-2 to TRBJ2-1, with D possibly TRBD2 on 6 matching bases. CDR1 and CDR2 from the germline V gene are SGHTA and FQGNSA. The CDR3 is 17 amino acids. The V end lost 5 bases, the J end lost 6 bases, and 23 bases lay between the germline ends.

This rearrangement joins TRBV2 to TRBJ1-2; possibly TRBD1 for D (6 bases). The CDR3 runs 13 residues. The ends were cut back, 5 bases at V and 8 bases at J, with 15 bases in the middle. Germline CDR1 SNHLY, CDR2 FYNNEI. This chain's CDR3 is CASSYQGIEGYTF. In DNA, the CDR3 is TGTGCCAGCAGTTATCAGGGGATTGAGGGCTACACCTTC.

V gene TRBV7-9 combines with J gene TRBJ2-1; weak D call: TRBD1 (6 bases). This CDR3 has 15 amino acids. CDR1 SEHNR and CDR2 FQNEAQ come from the germline V gene (reference sequence). The V and J ends lost 6 bases and 5 bases respectively, with 17 bases between them. The CDR3 loop is CASSTLRDNDNEQFF. CDR3 DNA sequence: TGTGCCAGCAGTACCCTCCGGGACAACGACAATGAGCAGTTCTTC.

This chain joins TRBV29-1 and TRBJ2-6; tentatively, D is TRBD1 (6 bases). Deletions cut 5 bases from V and 3 bases from J, with 14 bases between. Germline assignment: CDR1 SQVTM and CDR2 ANQGSEA. CDR3 length: 15 amino acids. Here the CDR3 DNA reads TGCAGCGTTCTGCAGGGGATGAGTGGGGCCAACGTCCTGACTTTC. Protein: CSVLQGMSGANVLTF.

V gene TRBV7-3 combines with J gene TRBJ2-5; D perhaps matches TRBD1 (5 bases). CDR3 length: 17 amino acids. Germline values: CDR1 SGHTA, CDR2 FQGTGA. V dropped 5 bases and J dropped 4 bases, with 23 bases sitting between them. The CDR3 region has the DNA TGTGCCAGCAGCCCCTTCTGGGGCAGCCAAGCTCGAGAGACCCAGTACTTC. Its protein product is CASSPFWGSQARETQYF. Full variable domain (remainder filled in from reference TRBV7-3 and TRBJ2-5): GAGVSQTPSNKVTEKGKYVELRCDPISGHTALYWYRQSLGQGPEFLIYFQGTGAADDSGLPNDRFFAVRPEGSVSTLKIQRTERGDSAVYLCASSPFWGSQARETQYFGPGTRLLVL.

DNA for the CDR3: TGTGCCACCCACCTAGGGGGGGGTTTGGGGCGTACTAACTATGGCTACACCTTC. This translates into CATHLGGGLGRTNYGYTF. The J gene is TRBJ1-2, the V gene TRBV15, with a tentative D call TRBD1 (6 bases). Trimming removed 8 bases at V and 0 bases at J, with 25 bases between. The length of the CDR3 is 18 residues. The germline CDR1 and CDR2 sequences are LNHNV and YYDKDF (reference sequence).

This rearrangement joins TRBV23-1 to TRBJ1-5; D perhaps matches TRBD1 (5 bases). TRBV23-1 belongs to the ORF category, with a function that is uncertain. The CDR3 totals 19 residues. Trimming removed 0 bases from V and 3 bases from J, with 21 bases in between. The CDR3: CASSQSEGPGGSLNQPQHF. CDR3 coding DNA: TGCGCCAGCAGTCAATCGGAGGGACCGGGGGGATCCCTCAATCAGCCCCAGCATTTT.

The chain uses TRBV6-5 and TRBJ1-1; weak D call: TRBD1 (5 bases). The V end was cut by 2 bases, the J end by 8 bases, with 9 bases between. The CDR3 extends over 12 amino acids. Germline V gene sequence: CDR1 MNHEY, CDR2 SVGAGI. Here the CDR3 reads CASSYPGSEAFF. Here the CDR3 DNA reads TGTGCCAGCAGTTACCCAGGGTCGGAAGCTTTCTTT.

V is TRBV19 and J is TRBJ2-3; D ambiguous. Germline CDR1 LNHDA, CDR2 SQIVND (reference sequence). The CDR3 sequence is 13 residues long. The V end was cut by 4 bases, the J end by 0 bases, with 5 bases between. CDR3 sequence: CASSRASTDTQYF. The CDR3 coding sequence is TGTGCCAGTAGTAGGGCAAGCACAGATACGCAGTATTTT.

The chain couples TRBV27 to TRBJ2-3; 7 nucleotides match TRBD1. Germline-derived CDR1 and CDR2 are MNHEY and SMNVEV (reference sequence). V trimming: 8 bases; J trimming: 1 base; junction bases outside the gene matches: 9. The CDR3 consists of 15 residues. The CDR3 reads CASSPIGTGTDTQYF. CDR3 nucleotides: TGTGCCAGCTCCCCTATCGGGACAGGCACAGATACGCAGTATTTT.

This chain uses TRBV10-3 with TRBJ2-1; D might be TRBD1 (7 bases). With 4 bases removed from V and 5 bases from J, the gap between germline ends came to 18 bases. Germline assignment: CDR1 ENHRY and CDR2 SYGVKD. The CDR3 covers 16 residues. The CDR3 region is CAISAYTGEVHNEQFF. Written as DNA, the CDR3 is TGTGCCATCAGTGCCTATACAGGGGAGGTCCACAATGAGCAGTTCTTC.

This chain uses TRBV28 with TRBJ1-4; maybe TRBD1 (5 bases). This CDR3 has 15 amino acids. Germline assignment: CDR1 MDHEN and CDR2 SYDVKM. The V end lost 7 bases, the J end lost 10 bases, and 22 bases lay between the germline ends. The CDR3 DNA follows: TGTGCCAGCACCCAACGCGGGATTGGGGGGGTAAAACTGTTTTTT. It yields the protein CASTQRGIGGVKLFF.

The chain is built from TRBV7-2 and TRBJ1-3, with D uncertain. CDR1 is SGHTA and CDR2 is FQGNSA in the germline V gene. V gave up 3 bases and J gave up 9 bases, with 12 bases separating them. CDR3 length: 13 amino acids. The CDR3 loop is CASSFEAVGTIYF. The CDR3 DNA sequence: TGTGCCAGCAGCTTCGAGGCCGTTGGCACCATATATTTT.

The rearrangement joins TRBV2 to TRBJ1-2; D remains unclear. The V and J ends lost 5 bases and 0 bases respectively, with 10 bases between them. CDR1 and CDR2 from the germline V gene are SNHLY and FYNNEI. The CDR3 totals 14 residues. The CDR3 spells CASSPGSPNYGYTF. Here the CDR3 DNA reads TGTGCCAGCAGTCCGGGTAGCCCTAACTATGGCTACACCTTC.

This clone has only one observation. The J gene is TRBJ2-1, the V gene TRBV7-2; D is unclear. In germline, CDR1 is SGHTA, CDR2 FQGNSA. Deletions cut 6 bases from V and 9 bases from J, with 9 bases between. The CDR3 runs to 11 residues. In nucleotides, the CDR3 is TGTGCCAGCAGTTTTAGAGTTGAGCAGTTCTTC. It is translated as CASSFRVEQFF. Full variable domain (missing parts from reference TRBV7-2 and TRBJ2-1): GAGVSQSPSNKVTEKGKDVELRCDPISGHTALYWYRQSLGQGLEFLIYFQGNSAPDKSGLPSDRFSAERTGGSVSTLTIQRTQQEDSAVYLCASSFRVEQFFGPGTRLTVL.

Concerning this clone: In this CDR3 the conserved last residue, phenylalanine or tryptophan, is missing, so a read error is likely. The DNA is omitted, as the CDR3 cannot be located on it reliably, and the CDR3 follows TCRdb's listing. The chain has TRBV7-2 and TRBJ2-7; the table's D call, TRBD2, has no DNA check behind it. The CDR3 extends over 14 residues, inclusive of both ends. From germline, CDR1 is SGHTA and CDR2 FQGNSA. The CDR3 reads CASSLDGTTTFMVL.

This rearrangement joins TRBV15 to TRBJ1-2; 9 bases are a match to TRBD1. Germline V gene lookup returns CDR1 LNHNV and CDR2 YYDKDF (reference sequence). CDR3 length equals 18 residues. The V and J ends lost 5 bases and 4 bases, in that order; junction bases with no gene match: 17. CDR3 nucleotide sequence: TGTGCCACCAGCGGTTACCCGACAGGGGGGGATCGACCCTATGGCTACACCTTC. Encoded protein: CATSGYPTGGDRPYGYTF.

The J gene is TRBJ2-1, the V gene TRBV28; D might be TRBD2 (6 bases). The CDR3 has 15 amino acids. CDR1 is MDHEN and CDR2 is SYDVKM in the germline V gene. The V gene lost 3 bases and the J gene lost 4 bases, with 13 bases spanning the gap. The CDR3 here is CASSFTGGPYNEQFF. CDR3 DNA sequence: TGTGCCAGCAGTTTCACCGGGGGTCCATACAATGAGCAGTTCTTC.

The chain recombines TRBV28 with TRBJ2-7; D unresolved. Germline CDR1 reads MDHEN; CDR2 reads SYDVKM. CDR3 length: 14 amino acids. Between the trimmed V and J ends, which lost 1 base and 2 bases, there was a span of 9 bases. The CDR3 DNA reads TGTGCCAGCAGTTTATTCGGAGAAACCTACGAGCAGTACTTC. Protein product: CASSLFGETYEQYF.

The rearrangement links TRBV27 to TRBJ2-1; 14 nucleotides match TRBD2. This CDR3 region has 19 residues. Germline-derived CDR1 and CDR2 are MNHEY and SMNVEV (reference sequence). V lost 1 base and J lost 3; bases outside the gene matches: 8. CDR3 bases: TGTGCCAGCAGTTTATTCTCCCCGGGACTAGCGGGGGACTACAATGAGCAGTTCTTC. This encodes CASSLFSPGLAGDYNEQFF.

V usage is TRBV5-4 and J usage is TRBJ2-7, with 7 bases lining up with TRBD1. J lost 0 bases, V lost 1 base, and 4 bases had no gene match. The CDR3 extends over 15 amino acids. Per germline, CDR1 SGHNT and CDR2 YYREEE (reference sequence). The DNA for the CDR3 is TGTGCCAGCAGCTTGTGGGGACAGAGCTCCTACGAGCAGTACTTC. This encodes CASSLWGQSSYEQYF. The full variable domain, with the rest looked up from reference TRBV5-4 and TRBJ2-7, is ETGVTQSPTHLIKTRGQQVTLRCSSQSGHNTVSWYQQALGQGPQFIFQYYREEENGRGNFPPRFSGLQFPNYSSELNVNALELDDSALYLCASSLWGQSSYEQYFGPGTRLTVT.

V and J are TRBV7-2 and TRBJ2-1; possibly TRBD2 for D (6 bases). CDR3 length: 16 amino acids. CDR1 is SGHTA and CDR2 is FQGNSA in the germline V gene. With 1 base removed from V and 0 bases from J, the gap between germline ends came to 10 bases. CDR3 protein: CASSLGDWSSYNEQFF. Written as DNA, the CDR3 is TGTGCCAGCAGCTTAGGGGACTGGAGCTCCTACAATGAGCAGTTCTTC.